The 22 T cell receptor beta chains listed next were all sequenced from one sample in a study of blood T cell repertoires in COVID-19 (TCRdb year 2020). Libraries came from the immunoSEQ multiplex PCR assay. TCRdb mirrors the immuneACCESS table, restricted to in-frame sequences. Some clones are absent from its copies; in checked studies, under half trace to an unresolved V gene, and the reason for the others is unknown. The sample table records about 71,000 clones; about nine tenths of these occur just once. Of the sample, 0.65% to 0.95% falls within the top ten clones. Sequenced sample: peripheral blood. These receptors all come from an elderly woman with acute or convalescent COVID-19.

This chain joins TRBV14 and TRBJ2-3; weak D call: TRBD1 (6 bases). Germline CDR1 and CDR2: SGHDN and FVKESK. The length of the CDR3 is 13 residues. V was trimmed by 5 bases and J by 4 bases, leaving 10 bases between them. The CDR3 DNA follows: TGTGCCAGCAGCTCCAACAGGGCAGATACGCAGTATTTT. This codes for CASSSNRADTQYF.

J is TRBJ2-1 and V is TRBV21-1; the table's D call, TRBD2, was not checked against the DNA. TRBV21-1 is listed as a pseudogene. The CDR3 length is 16 residues. CDR3 nucleotide sequence: TGTGCCAGCAGCAAAAAATTTTTCGGCTCCTACAATGAGCAGTTCTTC. Its translation: CASSKKFFGSYNEQFF.

The chain recombines TRBV25-1 with TRBJ1-1; D is ambiguous. The CDR3 has 15 residues. V was trimmed by 1 base and J by 2 bases, leaving 11 bases between them. The germline V gene has CDR1 MGHDK and CDR2 SYGVNS. The CDR3 is CASSEFTNINTEAFF. CDR3 DNA sequence: TGTGCCAGCAGTGAATTTACAAACATCAACACTGAAGCTTTCTTT.

The J gene is TRBJ1-6, the V gene TRBV7-2; 8 nucleotides line up with TRBD1. From germline, CDR1 is SGHTA and CDR2 FQGNSA. The V and J ends lost 5 bases and 9 bases, in that order; junction bases with no gene match: 6. The CDR3 totals 14 residues. The CDR3 DNA follows: TGTGCCAGCAGCCTACAGGGGGTTCCTTCACCCCTCCACTTT. Encoded protein: CASSLQGVPSPLHF.

This clone was seen more than once but under ten times. V and J are TRBV9 and TRBJ1-1; 11 bases agree with TRBD1. There are 15 residues in the CDR3. J lost 5 bases, V lost 0 bases, and 3 bases had no gene match. Germline CDR1 reads SGDLS; CDR2 reads YYNGEE. The DNA for the CDR3 is TGTGCCAGCAGCGTAGGGGGACAGGGGGAAACTGAAGCTTTCTTT. This gives the protein CASSVGGQGETEAFF. Together with reference TRBV9 and TRBJ1-1, the CDR3 gives the full variable domain: DSGVTQTPKHLITATGQRVTLRCSPRSGDLSVYWYQQSLDQGLQFLIQYYNGEERAKGNILERFSAQQFPDLHSELNLSSLELGDSALYFCASSVGGQGETEAFFGQGTRLTVV.

The chain has TRBV27 and TRBJ2-6, with 13 nucleotides matching TRBD2. This CDR3 is built from 21 residues. Trimming cost V 4 bases and J 0 bases; bases outside gene matches: 12. Germline V CDR1 and CDR2: MNHEY, SMNVEV (reference sequence). This chain's CDR3 is CASSSTSGLAGAPSGANVLTF. In DNA, the CDR3 is TGTGCCAGCAGTTCTACGTCAGGACTAGCGGGAGCCCCCTCTGGGGCCAACGTCCTGACTTTC. The full variable domain, its missing parts supplied by reference TRBV27 and TRBJ2-6, is EAQVTQNPRYLITVTGKKLTVTCSQNMNHEYMSWYRQDPGLGLRQIYYSMNVEVTDKGDVPEGYKVSRKEKRNFPLILESPSPNQTSLYFCASSSTSGLAGAPSGANVLTFGAGSRLTVL.

This clone was recorded only once. In nucleotides, the CDR3 is TGTGCCAGCATCGGGCAGGGTCGTTTTAATGAGCAGTTCTTC. Protein product: CASIGQGRFNEQFF. This chain joins TRBV2 and TRBJ2-1; a possible D gene is TRBD1 (5 bases). CDR1 SNHLY and CDR2 FYNNEI come from the germline V gene. The length of the CDR3 is 14 residues. V lost 7 bases and J 7 bases, leaving 17 bases between the germline ends.

This clone came up once. This rearrangement joins TRBV9 to TRBJ2-3; 7 bases are shared with TRBD1. V was pared by 4 bases and J by 2 bases, with 4 bases of the junction left unmatched. Germline loops: CDR1 SGDLS, CDR2 YYNGEE. The CDR3 spans 14 residues. CDR3 residues: CASSRGRLTDTQYF. The CDR3, as DNA: TGTGCCAGCAGCAGGGGGCGCCTCACAGATACGCAGTATTTT.

The chain is built from TRBV12-3 or TRBV12-4 and TRBJ1-1; D is possibly TRBD1 (6 bases). This CDR3 has 13 amino acids. V shed 7 bases and J shed 7 bases, with 16 bases lying between them. CDR3 in amino acids: CASKPMGQNEAFF. The CDR3 DNA is TGTGCCAGCAAGCCTATGGGACAAAATGAAGCTTTCTTT.

The gene calls are TRBV27 and TRBJ1-2, with 9 bases fitting TRBD1. CDR1 is MNHEY and CDR2 is SMNVEV in the germline V gene (reference sequence). V trimming: 3 bases; J trimming: 5 bases; junction bases outside the gene matches: 4. The CDR3 totals 14 residues. The CDR3 loop is CASSFGGTGYGYTF. CDR3 DNA sequence: TGTGCCAGCAGTTTCGGCGGGACAGGGTATGGCTACACCTTC.

CDR3 sequence: CASSQDLAGHYEQYF. In DNA, the CDR3 is TGCGCCAGCAGCCAAGATCTGGCAGGGCACTACGAGCAGTACTTC. The chain combines TRBV4-3 with TRBJ2-7; perhaps TRBD1 as D (5 bases). This CDR3 region has 15 residues. Germline CDR1 and CDR2: LGHNA and YSLEER. Trimming pared 0 bases from V and 3 bases from J, leaving 12 bases between.

The gene calls are TRBV5-1 and TRBJ1-4; D possibly corresponds to TRBD1 (6 bases). With 0 bases removed from V and 0 bases from J, the gap between germline ends came to 12 bases. CDR1 is SGHRS and CDR2 is YFSETQ in the germline V gene. The CDR3 sequence is 17 residues long. The chain's CDR3 is CASSLAGGASTNEKLFF. For the CDR3, the DNA is TGCGCCAGCAGCTTGGCCGGGGGGGCCTCAACTAATGAAAAACTGTTTTTT.

The chain recombines TRBV6-1 with TRBJ1-1, with 8 nucleotides matching TRBD1. V shed 1 base, J shed 5 bases, and the junction held 24 bases outside the gene matches. This CDR3 contains 21 residues. CDR1 MNHNS and CDR2 SASEGT come from the germline V gene. This CDR3 is CASSEESGGGRWWWTVTEAFF. CDR3 nucleotide sequence: TGTGCCAGCAGTGAAGAGTCAGGGGGCGGCCGATGGTGGTGGACGGTTACTGAAGCTTTCTTT.

The chain has TRBV19 and TRBJ2-3, with D perhaps matching TRBD2 (6 bases). Looked up from germline, CDR1 is LNHDA and CDR2 is SQIVND (reference sequence). V lost 6 bases, J lost 0 bases, and 7 bases lay in between. This CDR3 has 13 residues. The CDR3 loop is CASRLASTDTQYF. Here the CDR3 DNA reads TGTGCCAGTAGACTAGCAAGCACAGATACGCAGTATTTT. Together with reference TRBV19 and TRBJ2-3, the CDR3 gives the full variable domain: DGGITQSPKYLFRKEGQNVTLSCEQNLNHDAMYWYRQDPGQGLRLIYYSQIVNDFQKGDIAEGYSVSREKKESFPLTVTSAQKNPTAFYLCASRLASTDTQYFGPGTRLTVL.

The gene calls are TRBV6-2 or TRBV6-3 and TRBJ2-1, with 8 nucleotides matching TRBD1. V lost 4 bases to trimming and J lost 6 bases; unmatched junction nucleotides: 8. CDR1 is MNHEY, CDR2 SVGEGT, per germline. The CDR3 totals 15 residues. CDR3 DNA sequence: TGTGCCAGCAGTTCAGGGGGCAACTGGGGCAATGAGCAGTTCTTC. Translating gives CASSSGGNWGNEQFF.

The chain couples TRBV28 to TRBJ2-2; D may be TRBD2 (6 bases). There are 17 residues in the CDR3. V was shortened by 1 base and J by 6 bases, with 18 bases between the two germline ends. The germline V gene encodes CDR1 MDHEN and CDR2 SYDVKM. This CDR3 is CASSLLPGGRRAGELFF. The CDR3 DNA reads as TGTGCCAGCAGTTTATTGCCTGGTGGACGGAGGGCCGGGGAGCTGTTTTTT.

The gene calls are TRBV20-1 and TRBJ1-2; D is undetermined. The germline gives CDR1 DFQATT, CDR2 SNEGSKA (reference sequence). The CDR3 length is 12 residues. The ends were cut back, 3 bases at V and 6 bases at J, with 11 bases in the middle. This chain's CDR3 is CSASRQAHGYTF. CDR3 coding DNA: TGCAGTGCTAGTAGGCAGGCCCATGGCTACACCTTC.

The chain combines TRBV7-2 with TRBJ2-7; 7 bases match TRBD1. CDR1 and CDR2 (germline): SGHTA, FQGNSA. The CDR3 spans 17 residues. Trimming removed 7 bases from V and 0 bases from J; junction bases left unmatched: 15. The CDR3, as DNA: TGTGCCAGCACAGGACAGGTTTACGGGCTAAGCTCCTACGAGCAGTACTTC. It yields the protein CASTGQVYGLSSYEQYF.

The gene calls are TRBV5-1 and TRBJ1-6, with 7 bases fitting TRBD1. The V segment lost 4 bases and the J segment 4 bases; nucleotides outside the gene matches: 14. The CDR3 runs to 18 residues. CDR1 and CDR2 (germline): SGHRS, YFSETQ. The CDR3 reads CASSQKTGMSFYNSPLHF. The CDR3 DNA reads TGCGCCAGCAGCCAAAAGACAGGGATGAGCTTTTATAATTCACCCCTCCACTTT.

The chain joins TRBV29-1 to TRBJ1-5; D unresolved. V gave up 4 bases and J gave up 0 bases, with 7 bases separating them. CDR1 is SQVTM, CDR2 ANQGSEA, per germline. This CDR3 comprises 13 residues. CDR3 sequence (DNA): TGCAGCGTTGTGGAGAATAGCAATCAGCCCCAGCATTTT. Its protein product is CSVVENSNQPQHF.

This chain connects TRBV5-4 to TRBJ1-2; 10 bases are shared with TRBD1. The V and J ends lost 8 bases and 6 bases, in that order; junction bases with no gene match: 7. From germline, CDR1 is SGHNT and CDR2 YYREEE (reference sequence). The CDR3 sequence is 13 residues long. The CDR3 DNA follows: TGTGCCAGTGGGACAGGGGTTCGCGATGGCTACACCTTC. Amino acid sequence: CASGTGVRDGYTF. The full variable domain, completed using reference TRBV5-4 and TRBJ1-2, is ETGVTQSPTHLIKTRGQQVTLRCSSQSGHNTVSWYQQALGQGPQFIFQYYREEENGRGNFPPRFSGLQFPNYSSELNVNALELDDSALYLCASGTGVRDGYTFGSGTRLTVV.

The chain combines TRBV27 with TRBJ1-5; D is undetermined. This CDR3 is built from 13 residues. CDR1 MNHEY and CDR2 SMNVEV come from the germline V gene (reference sequence). Trimming cost V 3 bases and J 4 bases, with 7 bases left between them. CDR3 nucleotides: TGTGCCAGCAGTTTGAGGCATAATCAGCCCCAGCATTTT. Protein: CASSLRHNQPQHF.